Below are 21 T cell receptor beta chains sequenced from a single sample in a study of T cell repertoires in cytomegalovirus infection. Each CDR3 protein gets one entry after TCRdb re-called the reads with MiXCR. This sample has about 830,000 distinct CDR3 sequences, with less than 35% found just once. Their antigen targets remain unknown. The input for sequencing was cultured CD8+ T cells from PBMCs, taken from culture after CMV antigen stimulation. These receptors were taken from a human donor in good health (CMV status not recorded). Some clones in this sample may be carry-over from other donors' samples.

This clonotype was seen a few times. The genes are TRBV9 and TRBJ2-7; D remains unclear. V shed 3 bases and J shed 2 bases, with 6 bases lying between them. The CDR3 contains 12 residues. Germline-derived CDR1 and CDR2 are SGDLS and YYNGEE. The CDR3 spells CASSEVAYEQYV. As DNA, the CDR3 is TGTGCCAGCAGCGAGGTGGCCTACGAGCAGTACGTC.

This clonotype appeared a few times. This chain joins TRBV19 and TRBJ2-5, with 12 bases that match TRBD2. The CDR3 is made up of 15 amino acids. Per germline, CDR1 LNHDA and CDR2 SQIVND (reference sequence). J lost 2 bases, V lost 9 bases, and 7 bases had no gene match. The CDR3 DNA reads TGTGCCAGCACTACTAGCGGGGGGCGGCAAGAGACCCAGTACTTC. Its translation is CASTTSGGRQETQYF.

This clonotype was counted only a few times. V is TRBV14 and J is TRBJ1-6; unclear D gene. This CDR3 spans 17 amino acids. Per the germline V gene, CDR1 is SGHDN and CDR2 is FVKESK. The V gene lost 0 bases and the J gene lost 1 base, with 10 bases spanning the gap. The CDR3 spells CASSQDKAASYNSPLHF. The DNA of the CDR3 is TGTGCCAGCAGCCAAGATAAGGCAGCTTCCTATAATTCACCCCTCCACTTT.

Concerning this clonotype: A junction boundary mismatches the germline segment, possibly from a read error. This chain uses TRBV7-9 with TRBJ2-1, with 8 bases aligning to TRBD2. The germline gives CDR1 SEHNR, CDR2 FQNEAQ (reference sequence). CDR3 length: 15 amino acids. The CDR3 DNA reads TGTGCCAACAGCGGTCCGGGACTAGAACTTCAAGAGCAGTTCTTC. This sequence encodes CANSGPGLELQEQFF.

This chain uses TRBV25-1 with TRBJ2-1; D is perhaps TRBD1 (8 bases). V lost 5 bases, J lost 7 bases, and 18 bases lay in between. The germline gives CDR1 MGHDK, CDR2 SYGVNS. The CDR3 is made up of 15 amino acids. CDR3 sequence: CASSTGQGGLNEQFF. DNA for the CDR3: TGTGCCAGCAGTACCGGACAGGGAGGGTTAAATGAGCAGTTCTTC. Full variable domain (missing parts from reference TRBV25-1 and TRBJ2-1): EADIYQTPRYLVIGTGKKITLECSQTMGHDKMYWYQQDPGMELHLIHYSYGVNSTEKGDLSSESTVSRIRTEHFPLTLESARPSHTSQYLCASSTGQGGLNEQFFGPGTRLTVL.

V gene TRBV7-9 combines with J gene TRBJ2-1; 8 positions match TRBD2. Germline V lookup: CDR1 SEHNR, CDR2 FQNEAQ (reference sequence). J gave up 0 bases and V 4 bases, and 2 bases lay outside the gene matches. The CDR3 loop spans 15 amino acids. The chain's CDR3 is CASSSTSVSYNEQFF. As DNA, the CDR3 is TGTGCCAGCAGCTCGACTAGCGTCTCCTACAATGAGCAGTTCTTC.

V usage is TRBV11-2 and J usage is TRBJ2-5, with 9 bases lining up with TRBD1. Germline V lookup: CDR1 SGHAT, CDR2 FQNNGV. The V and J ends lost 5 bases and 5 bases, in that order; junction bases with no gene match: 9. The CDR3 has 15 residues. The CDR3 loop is CASSPGQGGEETQYF. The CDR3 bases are TGTGCCAGCAGCCCGGGACAGGGAGGTGAGGAGACCCAGTACTTC.

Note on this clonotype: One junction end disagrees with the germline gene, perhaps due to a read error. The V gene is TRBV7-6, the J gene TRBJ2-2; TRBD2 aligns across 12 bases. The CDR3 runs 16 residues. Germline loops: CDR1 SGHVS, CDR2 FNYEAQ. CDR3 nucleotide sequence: TGTGCCAGCAGCCCAAGGACTAGCGGGAACACCAGGGAGCTGTTTTTT. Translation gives CASSPRTSGNTRELFF.

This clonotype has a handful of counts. The CDR3 region is CASSYWFLGDSSFSSTDTQYF. Here the CDR3 DNA reads TGTGCCAGCAGTTACTGGTTCTTGGGCGACAGCTCCTTCTCTAGCACAGATACGCAGTATTTT. The chain uses TRBV6-6 and TRBJ2-3; weak D call: TRBD1 (5 bases). Germline CDR1 and CDR2: MNHNY and SVGAGI (reference sequence). The germline V and J ends were trimmed by 1 base and 0 bases, with 26 bases remaining between them. This CDR3 region has 21 residues.

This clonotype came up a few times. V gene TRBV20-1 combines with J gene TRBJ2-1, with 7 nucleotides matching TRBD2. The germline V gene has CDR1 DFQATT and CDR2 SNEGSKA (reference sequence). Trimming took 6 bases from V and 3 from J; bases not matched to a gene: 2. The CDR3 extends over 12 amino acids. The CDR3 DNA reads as TGCAGTGCGGAGCGGGACTACAATGAGCAGTTCTTC. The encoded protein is CSAERDYNEQFF.

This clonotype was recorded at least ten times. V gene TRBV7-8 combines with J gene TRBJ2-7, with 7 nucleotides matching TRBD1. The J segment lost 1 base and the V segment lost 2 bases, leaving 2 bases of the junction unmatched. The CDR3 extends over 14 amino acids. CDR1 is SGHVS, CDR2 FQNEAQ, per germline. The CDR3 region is CASSLRQGSYEQYF. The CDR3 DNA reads TGTGCCAGCAGCTTACGACAGGGATCCTACGAGCAGTACTTC.

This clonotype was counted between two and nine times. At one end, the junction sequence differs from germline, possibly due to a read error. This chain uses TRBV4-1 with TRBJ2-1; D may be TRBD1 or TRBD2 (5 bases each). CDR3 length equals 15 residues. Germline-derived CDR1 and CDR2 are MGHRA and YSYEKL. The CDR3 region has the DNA TGTGCCAGCAGCCGACGAGAGAGGGGCGTCAATGAGCAGTTCTTC. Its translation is CASSRRERGVNEQFF.

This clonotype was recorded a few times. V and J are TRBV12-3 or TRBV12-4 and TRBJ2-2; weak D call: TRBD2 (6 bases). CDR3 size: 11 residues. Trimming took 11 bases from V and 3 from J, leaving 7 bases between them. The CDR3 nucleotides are TGTGCCCCGGGGGACACCGGGGAGCTGTTTTTT. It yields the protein CAPGDTGELFF.

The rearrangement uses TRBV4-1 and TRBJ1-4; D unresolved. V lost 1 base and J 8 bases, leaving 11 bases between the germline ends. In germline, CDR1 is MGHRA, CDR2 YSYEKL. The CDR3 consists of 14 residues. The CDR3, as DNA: TGCGCCAGCAGCCAAGCGGGGAGTGGCGAAAAACTGTTTTTT. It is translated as CASSQAGSGEKLFF.

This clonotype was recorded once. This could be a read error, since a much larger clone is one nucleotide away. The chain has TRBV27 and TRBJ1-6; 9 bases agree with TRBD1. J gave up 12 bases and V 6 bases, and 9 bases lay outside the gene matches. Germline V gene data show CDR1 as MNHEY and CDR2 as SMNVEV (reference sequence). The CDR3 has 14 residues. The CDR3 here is CASSLGTGYLPLHF. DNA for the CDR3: TGTGCCAGCAGCCTCGGGACAGGGTATTTACCCCTCCACTTT.

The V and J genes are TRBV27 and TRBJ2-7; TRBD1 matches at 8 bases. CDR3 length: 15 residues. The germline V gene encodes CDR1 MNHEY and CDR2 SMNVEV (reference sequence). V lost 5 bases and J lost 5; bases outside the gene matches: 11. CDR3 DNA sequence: TGTGCCAGCAGTGCGGGGCCAGGGGGCTACAACGAGCAGTACGTC. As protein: CASSAGPGGYNEQYV.

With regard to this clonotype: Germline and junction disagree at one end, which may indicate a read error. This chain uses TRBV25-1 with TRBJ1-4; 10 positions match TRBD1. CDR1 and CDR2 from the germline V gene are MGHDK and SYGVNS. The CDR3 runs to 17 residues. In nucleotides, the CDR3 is TGTGCCTGCAGTGTAGGGGACAGGGGTTCAACTAATGAAAAACTGTTTTTT. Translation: CACSVGDRGSTNEKLFF. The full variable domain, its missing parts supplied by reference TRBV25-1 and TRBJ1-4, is EADIYQTPRYLVIGTGKKITLECSQTMGHDKMYWYQQDPGMELHLIHYSYGVNSTEKGDLSSESTVSRIRTEHFPLTLESARPSHTSQYLCACSVGDRGSTNEKLFFGSGTQLSVL.

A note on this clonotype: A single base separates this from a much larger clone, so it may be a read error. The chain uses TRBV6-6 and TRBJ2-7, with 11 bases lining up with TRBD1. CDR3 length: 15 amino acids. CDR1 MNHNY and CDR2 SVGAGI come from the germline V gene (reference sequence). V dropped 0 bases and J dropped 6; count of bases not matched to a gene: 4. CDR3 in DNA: TGTGCCAGCAGTTACTCGAGGGACAGGGGGTTCGAGCAGTACGTC. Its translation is CASSYSRDRGFEQYV.

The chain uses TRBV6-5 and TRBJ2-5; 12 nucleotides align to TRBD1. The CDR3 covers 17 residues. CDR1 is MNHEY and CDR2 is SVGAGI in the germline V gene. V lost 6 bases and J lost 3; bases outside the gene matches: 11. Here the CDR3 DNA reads TGTGCCAGCAGCCCCTTGGGGACAGGGGGCGGGGAAGAGACCCAGTACTTC. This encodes CASSPLGTGGGEETQYF.

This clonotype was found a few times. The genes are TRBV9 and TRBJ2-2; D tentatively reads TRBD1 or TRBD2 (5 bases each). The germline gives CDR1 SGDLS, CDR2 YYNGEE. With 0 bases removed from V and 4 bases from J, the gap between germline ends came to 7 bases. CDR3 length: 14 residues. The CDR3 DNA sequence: TGTGCCAGCAGCGTAGGGGGGAGCACCGGGGAGCTGTTTTTT. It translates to CASSVGGSTGELFF.

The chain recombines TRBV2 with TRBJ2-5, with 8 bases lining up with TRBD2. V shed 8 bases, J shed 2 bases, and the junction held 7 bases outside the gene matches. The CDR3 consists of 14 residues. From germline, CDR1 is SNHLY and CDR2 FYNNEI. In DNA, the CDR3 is TGTGCCAGCGGTAGCGGGGATCCTCAAGAGACCCAGTACTTC. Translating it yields CASGSGDPQETQYF.